This T cell receptor (beta chain) was identified during a study of blood T cell repertoires in COVID-19. The V end was cut by 0 bases, the J end by 0 bases, with 9 bases between. Germline CDR1 is SGHNT and CDR2 is YYREEE (reference sequence). The CDR3 has 15 amino acids. This table comes from immunoSEQ multiplex PCR, and its TCRdb copy is limited to in-frame clones, with some not included. Seen here are 65,000 or so clones, approximately 82% observed once, and the top ten hold roughly 3.9%. The chain uses TRBV5-4 and TRBJ1-1; D ambiguous. The sample was peripheral blood. The sequence derives from a man in his 60s with acute or convalescent COVID-19. The CDR3 loop is CASSLGGTMNTEAFF. The DNA for the CDR3 is TGTGCCAGCAGCTTGGGCGGAACTATGAACACTGAAGCTTTCTTT.